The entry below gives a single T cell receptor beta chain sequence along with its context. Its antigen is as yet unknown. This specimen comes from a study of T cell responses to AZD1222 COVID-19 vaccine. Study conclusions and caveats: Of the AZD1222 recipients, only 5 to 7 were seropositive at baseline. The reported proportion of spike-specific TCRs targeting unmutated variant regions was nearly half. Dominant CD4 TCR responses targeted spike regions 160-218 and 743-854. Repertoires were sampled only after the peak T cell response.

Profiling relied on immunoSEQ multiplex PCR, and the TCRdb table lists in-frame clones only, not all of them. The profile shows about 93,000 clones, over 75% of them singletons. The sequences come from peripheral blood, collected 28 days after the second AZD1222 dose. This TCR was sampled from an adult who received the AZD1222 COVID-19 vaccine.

The CDR3 loop reads CASSLGRGARQETQYF. CDR3 DNA sequence: TGTGCCAGCAGTTTAGGCCGAGGGGCGCGTCAAGAGACCCAGTACTTC. The V gene is TRBV28, the J gene TRBJ2-5; perhaps D is TRBD1 or TRBD2 (5 bases each). V lost 2 bases, J lost 2 bases, and 15 bases lay in between. This CDR3 is 16 amino acids long. The germline CDR1 and CDR2 sequences are MDHEN and SYDVKM.